This T cell receptor (beta chain) was captured by sequencing in a study of blood T cell repertoires in COVID-19. In the study overall: The analysed material was cDNA or gDNA that came from T cells, B-cell-depleted T cells, or PBMCs.

CDR1 and CDR2 (germline): MRHNA, SNTAGT. This CDR3 region has 16 residues. V trimming: 11 bases; J trimming: 3 bases; junction bases outside the gene matches: 17. In the authors' methods: Amplification of reference gene primers provided the estimated nucleated cell counts. Sequencing used immunoSEQ multiplex PCR; TCRdb keeps in-frame clones, though not all of them. That table is the source of V, J and clone size, and D and trimming were worked out from the DNA. Of more than 200,000 clones listed, 70% to 90% are singletons. The sequenced sample was peripheral blood. The chain uses TRBV6-4 and TRBJ2-3, with 7 bases that match TRBD2. The receptor's source is a middle-aged woman who had recovered from COVID-19. The CDR3 loop is CASSVGGEGRTDTQYF. In DNA form, the CDR3 reads TGTGCCTCAAGTGTCGGCGGGGAGGGCAGGACAGATACGCAGTATTTT.